At least ten counts were recorded for the clone carrying this TCR beta chain. This record belongs to a study of blood T cell repertoires in COVID-19. For the study at large: The analysed material was cDNA or gDNA that came from T cells, B-cell-depleted T cells, or PBMCs.

In the original analysis: Cell counts per sample came from amplifying reference gene primers. Profiled with immunoSEQ multiplex PCR; TCRdb holds only in-frame clones, not every one. That table furnishes V, J and clone size, whereas the DNA furnished D and trimming. The table lists about 180,000 clones, 80% to 85% of them singletons, with roughly 10% in the top ten. V lost 5 bases, J lost 3 bases, and 10 bases lay in between. In germline, CDR1 is SEHNR, CDR2 FQNEAQ (reference sequence). This CDR3 comprises 13 residues. The TCR comes from a woman aged 80 or over with COVID-19, enrolled during active disease. Sequenced input: peripheral blood. J is TRBJ1-1 and V is TRBV7-9, with a weak D call TRBD1 (6 bases). This chain's CDR3 is CASSTTGDTEAFF. For the CDR3, the DNA is TGTGCCAGCAGCACGACAGGCGACACTGAAGCTTTCTTT.